This paragraph reports one TCR beta chain. Its target is not known. The study ran its PCR with 60 Vbeta and 13 Jbeta primers. Method: immunoSEQ multiplex PCR; TCRdb's copy keeps in-frame clones and lacks some. Of 150,000 to 200,000 clones listed, roughly 80% are singletons. At the time of sampling, donors were nominally healthy, though unrecorded immune exposures were likely. The data were obtained in a study of cytomegalovirus exposure and HLA in healthy donors. The study's findings and limits: The authors listed over 150 TCR beta chains as cytomegalovirus-associated. V- and J-gene trimming of TCR beta was linked (in a later analysis) to a missense DCLRE1C variant. Indistinguishability led to the exclusion of some V segments, TRBV6-2 and TRBV6-3 included.

Looked up from germline, CDR1 is SGHRS and CDR2 is YFSETQ. This CDR3 contains 16 residues. The V end lost 5 bases, the J end lost 0 bases, and 16 bases lay between the germline ends. The source of this sequence is a man between 18 and 35 years old in good health and CMV-seropositive. The sequenced sample consisted of PBMCs. The gene calls are TRBV5-1 and TRBJ2-3; maybe TRBD2 (5 bases). CDR3 loop: CASSSTRGPSTDTQYF. The CDR3 DNA is TGCGCCAGCAGTTCTACTAGAGGCCCTAGCACAGATACGCAGTATTTT.